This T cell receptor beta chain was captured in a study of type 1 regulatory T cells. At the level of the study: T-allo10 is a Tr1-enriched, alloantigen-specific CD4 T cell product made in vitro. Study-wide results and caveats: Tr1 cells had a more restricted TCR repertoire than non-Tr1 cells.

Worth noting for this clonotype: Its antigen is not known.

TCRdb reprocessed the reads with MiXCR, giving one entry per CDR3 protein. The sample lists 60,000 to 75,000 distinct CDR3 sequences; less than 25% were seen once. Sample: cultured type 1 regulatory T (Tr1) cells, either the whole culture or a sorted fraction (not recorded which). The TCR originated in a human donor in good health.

The CDR3 region has the DNA TGTGCCAGCAGCCGACAGGGATATACACCCCTCCACTTT. Translation: CASSRQGYTPLHF. The genes are TRBV27 and TRBJ1-6, with 7 bases aligning to TRBD1. The germline CDR1 and CDR2 sequences are MNHEY and SMNVEV (reference sequence). The CDR3 covers 13 residues. V was pared by 6 bases and J by 11 bases, with 7 bases of the junction left unmatched.